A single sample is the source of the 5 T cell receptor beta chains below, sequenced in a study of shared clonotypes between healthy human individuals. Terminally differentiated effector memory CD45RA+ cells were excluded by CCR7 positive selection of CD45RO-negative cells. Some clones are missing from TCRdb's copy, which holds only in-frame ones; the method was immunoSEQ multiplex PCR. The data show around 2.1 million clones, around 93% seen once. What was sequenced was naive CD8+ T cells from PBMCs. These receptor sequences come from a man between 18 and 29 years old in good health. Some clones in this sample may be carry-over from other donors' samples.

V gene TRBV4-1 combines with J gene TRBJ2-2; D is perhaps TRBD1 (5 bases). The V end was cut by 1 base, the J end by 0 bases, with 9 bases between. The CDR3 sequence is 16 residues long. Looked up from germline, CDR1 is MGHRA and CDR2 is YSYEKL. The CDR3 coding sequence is TGCGCCAGCAGCCAAGCAGGGTTCCCGAACACCGGGGAGCTGTTTTTT. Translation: CASSQAGFPNTGELFF.

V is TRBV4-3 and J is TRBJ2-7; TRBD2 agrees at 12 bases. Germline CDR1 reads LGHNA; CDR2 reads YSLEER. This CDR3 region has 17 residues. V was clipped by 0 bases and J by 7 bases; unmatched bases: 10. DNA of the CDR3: TGCGCCAGCAGCCAAGAACGAAGGGGACTAGCGGGCCGGGAGCAGTACTTC. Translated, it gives CASSQERRGLAGREQYF.

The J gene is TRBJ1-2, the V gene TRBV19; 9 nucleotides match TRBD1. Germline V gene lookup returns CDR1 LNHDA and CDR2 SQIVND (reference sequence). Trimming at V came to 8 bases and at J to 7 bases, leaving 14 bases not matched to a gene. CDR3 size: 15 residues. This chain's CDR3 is CASQPATGGRIGYTF. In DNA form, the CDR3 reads TGTGCCAGTCAACCTGCGACAGGGGGGCGAATTGGCTACACCTTC.

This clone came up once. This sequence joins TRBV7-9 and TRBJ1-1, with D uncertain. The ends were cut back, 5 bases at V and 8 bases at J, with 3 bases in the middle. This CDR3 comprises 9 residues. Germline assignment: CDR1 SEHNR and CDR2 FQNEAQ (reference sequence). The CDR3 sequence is CASSGEAFF. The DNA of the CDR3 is TGTGCCAGCAGCGGGGAAGCTTTCTTT.

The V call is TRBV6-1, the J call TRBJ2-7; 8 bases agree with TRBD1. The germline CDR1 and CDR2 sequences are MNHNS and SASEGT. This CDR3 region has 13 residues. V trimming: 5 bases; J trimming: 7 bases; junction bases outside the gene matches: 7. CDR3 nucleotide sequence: TGTGCCAGCAGTTGGGGACAGGACTGGGAGCAGTACTTC. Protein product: CASSWGQDWEQYF.